This T cell receptor (beta chain) was observed in a study of T cells after yellow fever vaccination. Study background: Each low-cell-number fraction was prepared by means of SMART-Seq v4 Ultra Low Input.

Trimming removed 3 bases from V and 0 bases from J, with 9 bases in between. The CDR3 is made up of 15 amino acids. In making TCR cDNA, 5'RACE template switching added a universal primer site and UMIs to it. One entry per CDR3 protein, called by TCRdb with MiXCR from the 5' RACE reads. The table shows roughly 160,000 distinct CDR3 sequences, with around 7% occurring only once. There are a few counts of this clonotype. The rearrangement links TRBV12-3 or TRBV12-4 to TRBJ1-5; no reliable D call. Here the sequenced sample was CD4+ T cells sorted from PBMCs, taken less than 6 days after the first yellow fever vaccination. This clonotype was sampled from a man aged 18 to 35 who received the YFV17D yellow fever vaccine. CDR3 nucleotides: TGTGCCAGCAGTTTTGGCGGAGTTAGCAATCAGCCCCAGCATTTT. Its translation: CASSFGGVSNQPQHF.